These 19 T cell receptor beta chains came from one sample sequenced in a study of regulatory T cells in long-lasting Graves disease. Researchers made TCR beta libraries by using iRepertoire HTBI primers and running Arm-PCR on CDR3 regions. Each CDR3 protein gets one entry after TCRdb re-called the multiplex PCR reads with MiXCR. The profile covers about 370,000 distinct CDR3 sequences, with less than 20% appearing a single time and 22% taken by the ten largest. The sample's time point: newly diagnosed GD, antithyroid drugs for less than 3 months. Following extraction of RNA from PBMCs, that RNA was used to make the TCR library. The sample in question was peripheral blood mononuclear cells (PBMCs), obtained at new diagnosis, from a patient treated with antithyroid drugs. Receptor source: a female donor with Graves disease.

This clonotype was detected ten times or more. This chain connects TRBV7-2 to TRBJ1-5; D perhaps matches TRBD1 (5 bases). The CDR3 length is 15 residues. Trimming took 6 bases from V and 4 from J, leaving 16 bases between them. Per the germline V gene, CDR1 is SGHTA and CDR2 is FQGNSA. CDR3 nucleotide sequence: TGTGCCAGCAGATTAAATTCCGGGGGGAATCAGCCCCAGCATTTT. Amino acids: CASRLNSGGNQPQHF.

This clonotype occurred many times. The CDR3 nucleotides read TGTGCTAGTGGTTTGTTTCTCGGGACAGGGCCCAATGAGCAGTTCTTC. Translated: CASGLFLGTGPNEQFF. J is TRBJ2-1 and V is TRBV12-5; 9 positions match TRBD1. The CDR3 consists of 16 residues. Germline V lookup: CDR1 LGHNT, CDR2 FRNRAP. Trimming cost V 2 bases and J 6 bases; bases outside gene matches: 8.

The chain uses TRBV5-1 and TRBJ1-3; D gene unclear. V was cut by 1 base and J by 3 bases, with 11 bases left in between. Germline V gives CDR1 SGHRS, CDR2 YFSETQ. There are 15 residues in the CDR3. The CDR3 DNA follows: TGCGCCAGCAGCTTGTCAGGACCCGGTGGAAACACCATATATTTT. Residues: CASSLSGPGGNTIYF.

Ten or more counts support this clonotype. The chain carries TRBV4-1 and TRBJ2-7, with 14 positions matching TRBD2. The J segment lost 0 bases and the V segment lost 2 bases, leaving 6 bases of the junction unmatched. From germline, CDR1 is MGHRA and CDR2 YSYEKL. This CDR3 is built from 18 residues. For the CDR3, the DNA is TGCGCCAGCAGCCAAAGACTAGCGGGAGGGTCGATCTCCTACGAGCAGTACTTC. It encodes CASSQRLAGGSISYEQYF.

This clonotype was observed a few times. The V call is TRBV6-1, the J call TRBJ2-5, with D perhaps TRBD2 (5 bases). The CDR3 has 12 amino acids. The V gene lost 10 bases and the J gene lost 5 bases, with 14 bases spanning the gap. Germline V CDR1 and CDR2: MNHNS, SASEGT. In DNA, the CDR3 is TGTGCCACCCGGGTGGGCGGGGAGACCCAGTACTTC. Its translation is CATRVGGETQYF.

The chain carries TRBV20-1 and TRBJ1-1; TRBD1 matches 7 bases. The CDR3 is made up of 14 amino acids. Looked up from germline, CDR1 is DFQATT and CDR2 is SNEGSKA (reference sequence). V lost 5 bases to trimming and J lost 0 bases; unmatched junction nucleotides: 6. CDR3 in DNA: TGCAGTGCTCCTCGGGACAGATTGAACACTGAAGCTTTCTTT. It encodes CSAPRDRLNTEAFF.

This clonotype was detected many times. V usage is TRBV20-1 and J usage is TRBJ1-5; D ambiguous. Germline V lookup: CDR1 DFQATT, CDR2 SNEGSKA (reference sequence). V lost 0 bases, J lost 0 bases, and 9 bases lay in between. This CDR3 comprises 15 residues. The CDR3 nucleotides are TGCAGTGCTAGAGATTTGACTGTTAGCAATCAGCCCCAGCATTTT. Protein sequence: CSARDLTVSNQPQHF.

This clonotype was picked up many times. DNA for the CDR3: TGCGCCAGCAGCCGGATTTTGGGAGGTTACAATGAGCAGTTCTTC. It translates to CASSRILGGYNEQFF. The chain joins TRBV5-1 to TRBJ2-1, with D perhaps matching TRBD2 (6 bases). Germline CDR1 and CDR2: SGHRS and YFSETQ. Trimming left V 4 bases short and J 4 bases short, with 15 bases between. This CDR3 has 15 residues.

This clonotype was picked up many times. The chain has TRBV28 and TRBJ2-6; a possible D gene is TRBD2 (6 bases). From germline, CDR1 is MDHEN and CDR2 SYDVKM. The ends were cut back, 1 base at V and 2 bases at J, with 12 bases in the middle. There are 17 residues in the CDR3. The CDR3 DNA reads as TGTGCCAGCAGTTTATCACCGGGGGATGCTGGGGCCAACGTCCTGACTTTC. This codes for CASSLSPGDAGANVLTF.

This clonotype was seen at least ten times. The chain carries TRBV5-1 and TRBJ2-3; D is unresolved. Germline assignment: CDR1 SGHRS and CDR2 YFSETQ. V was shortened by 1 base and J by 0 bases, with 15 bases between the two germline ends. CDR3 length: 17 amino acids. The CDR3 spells CASSLTRRSSSTDTQYF. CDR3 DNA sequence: TGCGCCAGCAGCTTGACGCGACGGTCCTCTAGCACAGATACGCAGTATTTT.

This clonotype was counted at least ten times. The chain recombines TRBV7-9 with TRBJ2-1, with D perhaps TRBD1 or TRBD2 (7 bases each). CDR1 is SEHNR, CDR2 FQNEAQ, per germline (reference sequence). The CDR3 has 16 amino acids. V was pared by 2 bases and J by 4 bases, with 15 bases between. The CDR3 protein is CASSLRGGDSYNEQFF. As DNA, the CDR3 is TGTGCCAGCAGCTTAAGAGGGGGGGACAGTTACAATGAGCAGTTCTTC.

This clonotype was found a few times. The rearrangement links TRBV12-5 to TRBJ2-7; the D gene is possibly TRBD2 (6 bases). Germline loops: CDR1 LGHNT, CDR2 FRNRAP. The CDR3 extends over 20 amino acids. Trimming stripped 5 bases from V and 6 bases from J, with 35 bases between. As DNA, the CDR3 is TGTGCTAGTGGTATCACCGGGAGAACGATCCCTGGCTGGAATCCCGGCGAGCAGTACTTC. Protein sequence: CASGITGRTIPGWNPGEQYF.

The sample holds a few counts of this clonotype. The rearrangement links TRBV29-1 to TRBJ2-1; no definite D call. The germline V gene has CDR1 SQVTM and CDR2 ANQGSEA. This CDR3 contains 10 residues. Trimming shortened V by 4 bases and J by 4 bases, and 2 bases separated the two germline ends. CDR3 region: CSVGYNEQFF. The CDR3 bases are TGCAGCGTTGGGTACAATGAGCAGTTCTTC.

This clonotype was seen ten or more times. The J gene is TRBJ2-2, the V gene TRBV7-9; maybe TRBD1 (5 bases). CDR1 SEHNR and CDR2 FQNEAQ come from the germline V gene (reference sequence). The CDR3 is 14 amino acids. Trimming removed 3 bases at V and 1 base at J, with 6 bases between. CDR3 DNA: TGTGCCAGCAGCTTGGACATGAACACCGGGGAGCTGTTTTTT. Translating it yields CASSLDMNTGELFF. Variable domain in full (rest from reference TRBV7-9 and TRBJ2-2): DTGVSQNPRHKITKRGQNVTFRCDPISEHNRLYWYRQTLGQGPEFLTYFQNEAQLEKSRLLSDRFSAERPKGSFSTLEIQRTEQGDSAMYLCASSLDMNTGELFFGEGSRLTVL.

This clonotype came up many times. The CDR3 DNA reads as TGCGCCAGCACCTCGACCCTACCGCGAAGGGAGCAGTACTTC. Its protein is CASTSTLPRREQYF. The rearrangement uses TRBV5-1 and TRBJ2-7, with no clear D. Germline V CDR1 and CDR2: SGHRS, YFSETQ. V lost 6 bases and J lost 7, with 20 bases in between. The CDR3 loop spans 14 amino acids.

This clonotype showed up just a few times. The CDR3 DNA is TGTGCCATCAGTGAGACAACGGGTCCCGGCGAGCAGTACTTC. Translation gives CAISETTGPGEQYF. The chain joins TRBV10-3 to TRBJ2-7, with D uncertain. V lost 2 bases and J lost 6, with 14 bases in between. Germline CDR1 is ENHRY and CDR2 is SYGVKD. The CDR3 totals 14 residues.

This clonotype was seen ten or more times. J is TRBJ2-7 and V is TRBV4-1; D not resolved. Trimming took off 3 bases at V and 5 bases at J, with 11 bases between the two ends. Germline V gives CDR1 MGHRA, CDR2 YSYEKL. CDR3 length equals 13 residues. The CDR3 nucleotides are TGCGCCAGCAGCCAGGTTACCAGGCACGAGCAGTACTTC. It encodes CASSQVTRHEQYF.

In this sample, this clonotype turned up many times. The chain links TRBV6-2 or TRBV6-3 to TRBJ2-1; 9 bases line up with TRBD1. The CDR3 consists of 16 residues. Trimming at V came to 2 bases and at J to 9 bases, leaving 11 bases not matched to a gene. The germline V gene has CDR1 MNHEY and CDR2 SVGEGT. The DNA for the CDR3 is TGTGCCAGCAGTTACAAGGCCGGGACAGGGTATAGTGAGCAGTTCTTC. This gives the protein CASSYKAGTGYSEQFF.

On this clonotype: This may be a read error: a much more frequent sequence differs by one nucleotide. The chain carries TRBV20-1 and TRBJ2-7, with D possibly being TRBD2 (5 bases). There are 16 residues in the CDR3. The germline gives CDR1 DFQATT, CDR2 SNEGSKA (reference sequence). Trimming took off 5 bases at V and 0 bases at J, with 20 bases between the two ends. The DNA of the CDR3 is TGCAGTGCTGGAGGTCCCCGTGACACCAGCTCCTACGAGCAGTACTTC. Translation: CSAGGPRDTSSYEQYF.